These 13 T cell receptor beta chains originate from one sample sequenced in a study of T cells after yellow fever vaccination. TCRdb re-derived calls from the 5' RACE reads in MiXCR, one entry per CDR3 protein. The repertoire holds about 370,000 distinct CDR3 sequences, with about 9.9% as singletons. The sample was PBMCs, taken on the day of the first yellow fever vaccination. Every receptor here comes from a man between 18 and 29 years old who received the YFV17D yellow fever vaccine.

J is TRBJ2-3 and V is TRBV12-3 or TRBV12-4; 9 nucleotides align to TRBD2. CDR3 size: 14 residues. V gave up 7 bases and J gave up 2 bases; unmatched junction bases: 4. The CDR3 reads CASNQRGVTDTQYF. CDR3 sequence (DNA): TGTGCCAGCAACCAGCGGGGGGTCACAGATACGCAGTATTTT.

J is TRBJ2-3 and V is TRBV5-1; 8 bases align to TRBD2. Germline assignment: CDR1 SGHRS and CDR2 YFSETQ. V trimming: 0 bases; J trimming: 6 bases; junction bases outside the gene matches: 15. CDR3 size: 18 residues. The CDR3 DNA reads as TGCGCCAGCAGCTTGGACGACCTCCCGGGGGGGTTCCTGGATACGCAGTATTTT. Encoded protein: CASSLDDLPGGFLDTQYF.

This clonotype appeared a few times. The chain recombines TRBV5-1 with TRBJ2-2, with no clear D. This CDR3 spans 16 amino acids. The V gene's germline CDR1 is SGHRS and CDR2 YFSETQ. Trimming pared 3 bases from V and 1 base from J, leaving 13 bases between. The CDR3: CASSSQDPLNTGELFF. In DNA form, the CDR3 reads TGCGCCAGCAGCTCTCAGGATCCTCTGAACACCGGGGAGCTGTTTTTT.

The chain joins TRBV11-2 to TRBJ1-2; a possible D gene is TRBD1 (5 bases). Trimming took 0 bases from V and 8 from J, leaving 13 bases between them. The V gene's germline CDR1 is SGHAT and CDR2 FQNNGV. The CDR3 contains 14 residues. The CDR3 coding sequence is TGTGCCAGCAGCTTAGAGGGTCAGGGAACCGGCTACACCTTC. This sequence encodes CASSLEGQGTGYTF.

This clonotype has more than one count but fewer than ten. V and J are TRBV19 and TRBJ2-7; D is uncertain. The V end was cut by 1 base, the J end by 2 bases, with 9 bases between. Germline CDR1 is LNHDA and CDR2 is SQIVND (reference sequence). The CDR3 is made up of 14 amino acids. CDR3 nucleotides: TGTGCCAGTAGTATAGGCCCCGGACCCTACGAGCAGTACTTC. This gives the protein CASSIGPGPYEQYF.

This chain links TRBV28 with TRBJ1-6; the D is unclear. Germline V gene sequence: CDR1 MDHEN, CDR2 SYDVKM. V shed 4 bases and J shed 11 bases, with 12 bases lying between them. The CDR3 runs to 13 residues. The CDR3 is CASSSQSWAPLHF. Here the CDR3 DNA reads TGTGCCAGCAGTTCGCAATCGTGGGCACCCCTCCACTTT.

This clonotype showed up just a few times. This chain connects TRBV7-2 to TRBJ2-1; 10 bases fit TRBD2. V lost 3 bases to trimming and J lost 7 bases; unmatched junction nucleotides: 6. Per the germline V gene, CDR1 is SGHTA and CDR2 is FQGNSA. CDR3 length: 15 amino acids. The CDR3 DNA reads as TGTGCCAGCAGCTTTTCCGCTAGCGGGGGTAATGAGCAGTTCTTC. Protein sequence: CASSFSASGGNEQFF.

The V call is TRBV6-2 or TRBV6-3, the J call TRBJ2-2; 9 nucleotides agree with TRBD1. Per the germline V gene, CDR1 is MNHEY and CDR2 is SVGEGT. The CDR3 extends over 15 amino acids. Trimming removed 6 bases from V and 4 bases from J; junction bases left unmatched: 6. The CDR3 coding sequence is TGTGCCAGCAGCACCGGACAGGGGTTCACCGGGGAGCTGTTTTTT. It encodes CASSTGQGFTGELFF.

This clonotype turned up a few times. The rearrangement uses TRBV7-2 and TRBJ2-7; 10 positions match TRBD1. Looked up from germline, CDR1 is SGHTA and CDR2 is FQGNSA. Losses at the gene ends were 4 bases for V and 1 base for J; bases not matched to a gene: 7. This CDR3 has 16 amino acids. CDR3 amino acids: CASSWPGQGFSYEQYF. CDR3 DNA: TGTGCCAGCAGCTGGCCGGGACAGGGGTTTTCCTACGAGCAGTACTTC. Variable domain in full (rest from reference TRBV7-2 and TRBJ2-7): GAGVSQSPSNKVTEKGKDVELRCDPISGHTALYWYRQSLGQGLEFLIYFQGNSAPDKSGLPSDRFSAERTGGSVSTLTIQRTQQEDSAVYLCASSWPGQGFSYEQYFGPGTRLTVT.

This clonotype appeared a single time. The chain carries TRBV24-1 and TRBJ2-7, with TRBD2 as a possible D gene (6 bases). V was pared by 5 bases and J by 3 bases, with 19 bases between. Germline CDR1 is KGHDR and CDR2 is SFDVKD. The CDR3 is 16 residues long. CDR3 nucleotides: TGTGCCACCAGTGCCACTTGCGGGGAGCGAGTCTACGAGCAGTACGTC. As protein: CATSATCGERVYEQYV.

This clonotype came up many times. The V call is TRBV20-1, the J call TRBJ1-5; 11 nucleotides match TRBD1. After removal of 5 bases from V and 7 bases from J, the junction contained 4 bases not matched to a gene. Germline CDR1 and CDR2: DFQATT and SNEGSKA (reference sequence). The CDR3 consists of 13 residues. This CDR3 reads CSAYGTGGQPQHF. DNA for the CDR3: TGCAGTGCTTACGGGACAGGGGGGCAGCCCCAGCATTTT.

This clonotype has at least ten counts. V gene TRBV5-5 combines with J gene TRBJ2-7; 11 bases match TRBD2. The CDR3 extends over 14 amino acids. The germline V gene encodes CDR1 SGHKS and CDR2 YYEKEE (reference sequence). V lost 4 bases to trimming and J lost 7 bases; unmatched junction nucleotides: 7. This CDR3 reads CASSTYSGGEEQYV. The CDR3 nucleotides read TGTGCCAGCAGCACATATAGCGGGGGGGAAGAGCAGTACGTC.

This clonotype was observed a handful of times. V gene TRBV10-3 combines with J gene TRBJ2-1; 8 nucleotides match TRBD2. The length of the CDR3 is 17 residues. CDR1 is ENHRY and CDR2 is SYGVKD in the germline V gene. Unmatched junction bases numbered 9, after V lost 2 bases and J lost 3 bases. In DNA form, the CDR3 reads TGTGCCATCAGTGAGGATGGCGGGGGGTCCCTCTACAATGAGCAGTTCTTC. Its translation: CAISEDGGGSLYNEQFF.